The following is a T cell receptor (beta chain) sequence with its context. This entry belongs to a study of blood T cell repertoires in COVID-19. The CDR3 spans 14 residues. Trimming took 2 bases from V and 6 from J, leaving 12 bases between them. Germline V CDR1 and CDR2: MNHEY, SMNVEV (reference sequence). Profiling relied on immunoSEQ multiplex PCR, and the TCRdb table lists in-frame clones only, not all of them. Of about 170,000 clones listed, about 93% are singletons. The chain links TRBV27 to TRBJ2-3; TRBD2 is a possible D gene (5 bases). This clonotype was obtained from a woman between 45 and 60 years old with acute or convalescent COVID-19. The sample taken for sequencing was peripheral blood. DNA of the CDR3: TGTGCCAGCAGTTTAGGTAGAGGGTCGGATACGCAGTATTTT. Encoded protein: CASSLGRGSDTQYF.